A selection of T cell receptor beta chains follows, all from one sample in a study of blood T cell repertoires in COVID-19. The repertoire was sequenced with immunoSEQ multiplex PCR; TCRdb's copy has only in-frame clones and lacks some. The repertoire consists of hundreds of thousands of clones, with about 90% occurring once and the leading ten covering 1.8%. Source material: peripheral blood. The receptor source for this set is a woman aged 25 to 45 with COVID-19, enrolled during active disease. The CDR3 runs from the conserved cysteine through the conserved F or W. A D gene is named only where the DNA matches it firmly. The listing skips clone size in some rows; elsewhere it reads once, few, many or a size class.

abundance	d_gene	v_gene	j_gene	CDR3nt	CDR3aa
.	TRBD1	TRBV27	TRBJ1-2	TGTGCCAGCAGCCCACAGGGGATTGACTATGGCTACACCTTC	CASSPQGIDYGYTF
.	TRBD1	TRBV18	TRBJ1-4	TGTGCCAGCTCACTAACAGGGGGAGGTGAAAAACTGTTTTTT	CASSLTGGGEKLFF
.	TRBD1	TRBV10-3	TRBJ2-2	TGTGCCACCAGGGGGCCCGGGGAGCTGTTTTTT	CATRGPGELFF
.	TRBD1	TRBV5-5	TRBJ1-3	TGTGCCAGCAGCTTGGGACAGGGGGCATCGGGAAACACCATATATTTT	CASSLGQGASGNTIYF
.	TRBD1	TRBV15	TRBJ2-2	TGTGCCACCAGCAGATATTCGGGACAGGGGGACACCGGGGAGCTGTTTTTT	CATSRYSGQGDTGELFF
.	.	TRBV4-2	TRBJ1-2	TGTGCCAGCAGCCATCGCGGCTCCGGAAACTATGGCTACACCTTC	CASSHRGSGNYGYTF
.	.	TRBV12-3/TRBV12-4	TRBJ2-5	TGTGCCAGCAGTCCCTCGGGGACCCAGTACTTC	CASSPSGTQYF
.	TRBD1	TRBV5-1	TRBJ1-1	TGCGCCAGCAGCTGGGGACAGGGGGATAACACTGAAGCTTTCTTT	CASSWGQGDNTEAFF
.	TRBD1	TRBV2	TRBJ1-5	TGTGCCAGCAGGCGACAGGGGAATAGCAATCAGCCCCAGCATTTT	CASRRQGNSNQPQHF
.	.	TRBV6-5	TRBJ1-4	TGTGCCAGCAGCCCCTCTCTTATAACTAATGAAAAACTGTTTTTT	CASSPSLITNEKLFF
.	TRBD1	TRBV13	TRBJ1-1	TGTGCCAGCAGCTTGCGACAGGGAAAATCCACTGAAGCTTTCTTT	CASSLRQGKSTEAFF
.	TRBD1	TRBV2	TRBJ2-1	TGTGCCAGCAGTGTCAGGGGGTCGGGGTACAATGAGCAGTTCTTC	CASSVRGSGYNEQFF
.	.	TRBV5-1	TRBJ2-1	TGCGCCAGCAGCCGAGGGCCCTATGAGCAGTTCTTC	CASSRGPYEQFF
.	TRBD2	TRBV6-5	TRBJ2-3	TGTGCCAGCACCCTCGGGGCGGGGGAGACAGATACGCAGTATTTT	CASTLGAGETDTQYF
.	.	TRBV15	TRBJ1-2	TGTGCCACCGGCAGACGGGACTATGGCTACACCTTC	CATGRRDYGYTF
.	.	TRBV5-1	TRBJ1-3	TGCGCCAGCAGCTCGGGACTCCACTCTGGAAACACCATATATTTT	CASSSGLHSGNTIYF
.	.	TRBV2	TRBJ1-4	TGTGCCAGCAATAAATTTACGGGACAAAATGAAAAACTGTTTTTT	CASNKFTGQNEKLFF
.	TRBD2	TRBV14	TRBJ2-3	TGTGCCAGCAGCCAAGATTTCGGCGGGGGGATGCCTAGCACAGATACGCAGTATTTT	CASSQDFGGGMPSTDTQYF
.	TRBD1	TRBV28	TRBJ1-3	TGTGCCAGCAGACCGATTTTTCATCGACCCGACAGGGCGGGAGGAAACACCATATATTTT	CASRPIFHRPDRAGGNTIYF
.	TRBD2	TRBV11-3	TRBJ2-2	TGTGCCAGCAGCTCCGGACTAGCGGGAAACACCGGGGAGCTGTTTTTT	CASSSGLAGNTGELFF
.	.	TRBV6-5	TRBJ2-1	TGTGCCAGCAGTTACTTACCGGGACTTGGCTACAATGAGCAGTTCTTC	CASSYLPGLGYNEQFF
.	.	TRBV11-1	TRBJ2-5	TGTGCCAGCAGCTCAGGACTAACCCAAGAGACCCAGTACTTC	CASSSGLTQETQYF
.	TRBD2	TRBV6-2/TRBV6-3	TRBJ2-7	TGTGCCAGCAGCATCCTGGGACTAGCGGGTTACGAGCAGTACTTC	CASSILGLAGYEQYF
.	.	TRBV27	TRBJ1-5	TGTGCCAGCAGTTTGGTGCAGGGGCCCCGTCATAATCAGCCCCAGCATTTT	CASSLVQGPRHNQPQHF
.	.	TRBV18	TRBJ1-2	TGTGCCAGCTCACCAGGGGTCCTCCCAAGCGGCTATGGCTACACCTTC	CASSPGVLPSGYGYTF
.	.	TRBV5-1	TRBJ2-5	TGCGCCAGCACCCCACCGGGCAGGGTTGGGACCCAGTACTTC	CASTPPGRVGTQYF
.	TRBD1	TRBV27	TRBJ2-7	TGTGCCAGCAGTCCTCCCGGGACAGGGCTCTACGAGCAGTACTTC	CASSPPGTGLYEQYF
.	TRBD1	TRBV6-5	TRBJ1-1	TGTGCCAGCAGGCGGGACAGAAGGTTAGGAACTGAAGCTTTCTTT	CASRRDRRLGTEAFF
.	TRBD1	TRBV5-1	TRBJ1-2	TGCGCCAGCAGCGCGACAGGGGACTACTATGGCTACACCTTC	CASSATGDYYGYTF
.	.	TRBV5-1	TRBJ1-1	TGCGCCAGCAGCTTCTTGTGGGCGACGAACACTGAAGCTTTCTTT	CASSFLWATNTEAFF
.	.	TRBV4-1	TRBJ1-6	TGCGCCAGCAGCCAAGTAAGGGGAAGTTCACCCCTCCACTTT	CASSQVRGSSPLHF
.	.	TRBV12-3/TRBV12-4	TRBJ2-2	TGTGCCAGCAGTTTAACTAGCACCGGGGAGCTGTTTTTT	CASSLTSTGELFF
.	.	TRBV7-9	TRBJ1-4	TGTGCCAGCAGCTTACGCCAGGGGACTAATGAAAAACTGTTTTTT	CASSLRQGTNEKLFF
.	.	TRBV3-1/TRBV3-2	TRBJ1-1	TGTGCCAGCAGCCAAGTCGGAGCAGCTTTCTTT	CASSQVGAAFF
.	TRBD2	TRBV9	TRBJ2-1	TGTGCCAGCAGCGTAGGGGCGGGAGGACCCTACAATGAGCAGTTCTTC	CASSVGAGGPYNEQFF
.	.	TRBV7-9	TRBJ1-2	TGTGCCAGCAGCCGGGACACGAACTATGGCTACACCTTC	CASSRDTNYGYTF
.	.	TRBV11-2	TRBJ2-2	TGTGCCAGCAGCTTAGTGGGACACTCCACCGGGGAGCTGTTTTTT	CASSLVGHSTGELFF
once	.	TRBV14	TRBJ2-3	TGTGCCAGCAGCCAACACTCTAACAGAGTCGATACGCAGTATTTT	CASSQHSNRVDTQYF
.	TRBD1	TRBV4-3	TRBJ1-3	TGCGCCAGCAGCCAAGACGGGACAGGGATCGGAAACACCATATATTTT	CASSQDGTGIGNTIYF
.	.	TRBV7-9	TRBJ1-2	TGTGCCAGCAGCCAACCAGGATACACCTTC	CASSQPGYTF
.	TRBD1	TRBV6-5	TRBJ1-1	TGTGCCAGCAGTTACACAATTGGACAGGGTGGGACTGAAGCTTTCTTT	CASSYTIGQGGTEAFF
.	.	TRBV28	TRBJ2-1	TGTGCCAGCAGTTCCACAGTGCTGAATGAGCAGTTCTTC	CASSSTVLNEQFF
.	.	TRBV6-5	TRBJ2-1	TGTGCCAGCAGTACTTCAGGGTTGGAGCAGTTCTTC	CASSTSGLEQFF
.	TRBD1	TRBV2	TRBJ1-4	TGTGCCAGCAGTACAAGCACAGGGGAAGCGGATGAAAAACTGTTTTTT	CASSTSTGEADEKLFF
.	.	TRBV7-6	TRBJ1-2	TGTGCCAGCAGCCCAATGGCGGGAGCTAACTATGGCTACACCTTC	CASSPMAGANYGYTF
.	TRBD1	TRBV7-3	TRBJ1-6	TGTGCCAGCAGCGCGCAAGGAGGGGGCAATTCACCCCTCCACTTT	CASSAQGGGNSPLHF
.	TRBD1	TRBV6-5	TRBJ1-1	TGTGCCAGCGGGACAGGGGGCGTGAATGGTGCTTTCTTT	CASGTGGVNGAFF
.	TRBD1	TRBV7-8	TRBJ1-2	TGTGCCAGCAGCTTCGACAGGGGGCTTGGCTACACCTTC	CASSFDRGLGYTF
.	.	TRBV28	TRBJ1-1	TGTGCCAGCACTACGGGGGGGGACCGGCCTGCTGAAGCTTTCTTT	CASTTGGDRPAEAFF
.	.	TRBV5-1	TRBJ2-1	TGCGCCAGCAGCTTGGGTGACCATCAAGGCGGCAATGAGCAGTTCTTC	CASSLGDHQGGNEQFF
.	TRBD1	TRBV10-3	TRBJ2-2	TGTGCCATCAGTAGACAGGGGGCCACCGGGGAGCTGTTTTTT	CAISRQGATGELFF
.	TRBD1	TRBV2	TRBJ1-5	TGTGCCAGCGGGGACAGGGGGCAACCCAATCAGCCCCAGCATTTT	CASGDRGQPNQPQHF
.	TRBD1	TRBV27	TRBJ1-6	TGTGCCAGCAGTTCCAACAGGGGAGGAAATTCACCCCTCCACTTT	CASSSNRGGNSPLHF
.	TRBD1	TRBV6-2/TRBV6-3	TRBJ2-5	TGTGCCAGCAGTTACCCCGGGACAGGGGTTGGGGAGACCCAGTACTTC	CASSYPGTGVGETQYF
.	.	TRBV2	TRBJ2-3	TGTGCCAGCAGTCCGGGACTTAGCACAGATACGCAGTATTTT	CASSPGLSTDTQYF